The 17 T cell receptor beta chains presented below share a single source sample, sequenced in a study of chemoradiotherapy in HPV16-positive cancers. Using immunoSEQ multiplex PCR, the repertoire was profiled, and TCRdb retains in-frame clones only, with some absent. The sample consists of approximately 15,000 clones, more than 60% of them appearing once. Collection took place from a patient who underwent chemoradiotherapy. Every receptor here comes from a human donor with HPV-associated anogenital cancer.

The chain links TRBV30 to TRBJ1-1; a weak D match, TRBD1 (6 bases). CDR3 length: 11 amino acids. V lost 1 base and J lost 10, with 10 bases in between. The germline gives CDR1 GTSNPN, CDR2 SVGIG (reference sequence). The CDR3 protein is CAWSEGHRAFF. Here the CDR3 DNA reads TGTGCCTGGAGTGAGGGACACAGAGCTTTCTTT. The full variable domain, its missing parts supplied by reference TRBV30 and TRBJ1-1, is SQTIHQWPATLVQPVGSPLSLECTVEGTSNPNLYWYRQAAGRGLQLLFYSVGIGQISSEVPQNLSASRPQDRQFILSSKKLLLSDSGFYLCAWSEGHRAFFGQGTRLTVV.

This clone was counted once. V and J are TRBV4-1 and TRBJ1-2, with D hard to call. The V end was cut by 4 bases, the J end by 2 bases, with 14 bases between. This CDR3 has 15 residues. Looked up from germline, CDR1 is MGHRA and CDR2 is YSYEKL. The CDR3 is CASSRTAESNYGYTF. The DNA of the CDR3 is TGCGCCAGCAGCCGGACGGCGGAGTCGAACTATGGCTACACCTTC.

The CDR3 DNA reads TGTGCCAGCTCACCAGGGAGAAGCAATGAGCAGTTCTTC. Amino acids: CASSPGRSNEQFF. The chain uses TRBV18 and TRBJ2-1, with a possible D match to TRBD2 (5 bases). The CDR3 is made up of 13 amino acids. From germline, CDR1 is KGHSH and CDR2 LQKENI. V gave up 2 bases and J gave up 6 bases, with 8 bases separating them.

The chain combines TRBV6-1 with TRBJ1-2; D not certain. This CDR3 is 11 amino acids long. Germline V lookup: CDR1 MNHNS, CDR2 SASEGT. V gave up 4 bases and J gave up 8 bases, with 8 bases separating them. The CDR3 reads CASSGAQGYTF. The CDR3 bases are TGTGCCAGCAGTGGGGCGCAGGGCTACACCTTC.

CDR3 in amino acids: CASSLSGGAWYEQYF. CDR3 DNA sequence: TGTGCCAGCAGTTTGAGCGGGGGGGCCTGGTACGAGCAGTACTTC. This chain joins TRBV28 and TRBJ2-7; TRBD2 aligns across 10 bases. The CDR3 totals 15 residues. The trim removed 3 bases at V and 4 bases at J, leaving 6 bases unmatched. Germline V CDR1 and CDR2: MDHEN, SYDVKM.

This sequence joins TRBV23-1 and TRBJ1-1; TRBD1 might be the D (5 bases). TRBV23-1 is labeled an ORF, and its function is uncertain. Trimming removed 3 bases from V and 1 base from J, with 24 bases in between. The CDR3 consists of 19 residues. CDR3 sequence (DNA): TGCGCCAGCAGTCAGGCCGGGAAGGGGAGGCTACATAGGAACACTGAAGCTTTCTTT. This codes for CASSQAGKGRLHRNTEAFF.

The CDR3 region has the DNA TGTGCCAGCAGTTACGCCCCGGGGGCCAACGTCCTGACTTTC. Its protein product is CASSYAPGANVLTF. The J gene is TRBJ2-6, the V gene TRBV6-5; D gene uncertain. The germline gives CDR1 MNHEY, CDR2 SVGAGI. Trimming took 2 bases from V and 4 from J, leaving 6 bases between them. The CDR3 consists of 14 residues.

The chain carries TRBV7-9 and TRBJ1-4, with a weak D call TRBD1 (5 bases). Germline values: CDR1 SEHNR, CDR2 FQNEAQ (reference sequence). This CDR3 contains 14 residues. V was trimmed by 4 bases and J by 7 bases, leaving 13 bases between them. This CDR3 reads CASSSQGLGEKLFF. In DNA, the CDR3 is TGTGCCAGCAGCTCGCAGGGTTTAGGTGAAAAACTGTTTTTT. Full variable domain (remainder filled in from reference TRBV7-9 and TRBJ1-4): DTGVSQNPRHKITKRGQNVTFRCDPISEHNRLYWYRQTLGQGPEFLTYFQNEAQLEKSRLLSDRFSAERPKGSFSTLEIQRTEQGDSAMYLCASSSQGLGEKLFFGSGTQLSVL.

The V and J genes are TRBV5-1 and TRBJ2-7, with 15 bases fitting TRBD2. J gave up 1 base and V 2 bases, and 7 bases lay outside the gene matches. Germline lookup yields CDR1 SGHRS and CDR2 YFSETQ. The CDR3 loop spans 18 amino acids. This CDR3 is CASSLRTSGGAGSYEQYF. The CDR3 region has the DNA TGCGCCAGCAGCTTAAGGACTAGCGGGGGGGCCGGGTCCTACGAGCAGTACTTC.

V gene TRBV6-1 combines with J gene TRBJ1-5, with D uncertain. CDR1 is MNHNS and CDR2 is SASEGT in the germline V gene. Trimming cost V 5 bases and J 3 bases, with 11 bases left between them. The CDR3 totals 14 residues. CDR3 coding DNA: TGTGCCAGCAGTTTACTCCAGATCAATCAGCCCCAGCATTTT. Its translation: CASSLLQINQPQHF.

V usage is TRBV28 and J usage is TRBJ2-7; the D is unclear. V was pared by 3 bases and J by 3 bases, with 9 bases between. The germline V gene encodes CDR1 MDHEN and CDR2 SYDVKM. The CDR3 contains 13 residues. This CDR3 is CASSLLQIYEQYF. The CDR3 DNA reads as TGTGCCAGCAGTTTGCTACAGATCTACGAGCAGTACTTC.

The chain has TRBV6-6 and TRBJ1-2, with no clear D. V was shortened by 0 bases and J by 0 bases, with 8 bases between the two germline ends. Germline lookup yields CDR1 MNHNY and CDR2 SVGAGI (reference sequence). The CDR3 has 15 residues. The CDR3: CASSYSTVANYGYTF. The CDR3, as DNA: TGTGCCAGCAGTTACTCGACGGTAGCTAACTATGGCTACACCTTC.

This clone appeared a few times. The gene calls are TRBV18 and TRBJ2-7, with TRBD2 identical over 13 bases. V lost 4 bases, J lost 3 bases, and 3 bases stayed unmatched. The CDR3 totals 15 residues. Germline CDR1 KGHSH, CDR2 LQKENI. In DNA form, the CDR3 reads TGTGCCAGCTCACAAGGGACTAGCGGGAACTACGAGCAGTACTTC. The encoded protein is CASSQGTSGNYEQYF. The complete variable domain, with remaining parts taken from reference TRBV18 and TRBJ2-7, reads NAGVMQNPRHLVRRRGQEARLRCSPMKGHSHVYWYRQLPEEGLKFMVYLQKENIIDESGMPKERFSAEFPKEGPSILRIQQVVRGDSAAYFCASSQGTSGNYEQYFGPGTRLTVT.

The rearrangement joins TRBV30 to TRBJ2-7, with 7 bases that match TRBD1. The ends lost 7 bases at V and 0 bases at J; junction bases unmatched: 6. The CDR3 spans 13 residues. Germline assignment: CDR1 GTSNPN and CDR2 SVGIG (reference sequence). The CDR3 sequence: CAYSRDSSYEQYF. The CDR3 DNA sequence: TGTGCCTACTCCCGGGACAGCTCCTACGAGCAGTACTTC. Looking up the rest from reference TRBV30 and TRBJ2-7 gives the full variable domain: SQTIHQWPATLVQPVGSPLSLECTVEGTSNPNLYWYRQAAGRGLQLLFYSVGIGQISSEVPQNLSASRPQDRQFILSSKKLLLSDSGFYLCAYSRDSSYEQYFGPGTRLTVT.

The CDR3 DNA sequence: TGCGCCAGCAGCTTGTTAGCGTCGGCCGGGGAGCTGTTTTTT. Amino acid sequence: CASSLLASAGELFF. J is TRBJ2-2 and V is TRBV5-1; weak D call: TRBD2 (5 bases). Germline V gene data show CDR1 as SGHRS and CDR2 as YFSETQ. With 1 base removed from V and 6 bases from J, the gap between germline ends came to 10 bases. The CDR3 length is 14 residues.

The chain couples TRBV7-2 to TRBJ2-7; a possible D gene is TRBD2 (6 bases). This CDR3 is built from 15 residues. Between the trimmed V and J ends, which lost 3 bases and 7 bases, there was a span of 19 bases. The germline CDR1 and CDR2 sequences are SGHTA and FQGNSA. The CDR3 DNA sequence: TGTGCCAGCAGCTTCGTTTCGGGGGAGAGAAGGGAGCAGTACTTC. Its protein product is CASSFVSGERREQYF.

The gene calls are TRBV7-2 and TRBJ1-1; D is unclear. This CDR3 has 12 residues. Trimming pared 2 bases from V and 8 bases from J, leaving 9 bases between. From germline, CDR1 is SGHTA and CDR2 FQGNSA. The CDR3 DNA follows: TGTGCCAGCAGCTTATTGGGTATAGAAGCTTTCTTT. It encodes CASSLLGIEAFF. Based on the CDR3 plus reference TRBV7-2 and TRBJ1-1, the full variable domain is GAGVSQSPSNKVTEKGKDVELRCDPISGHTALYWYRQSLGQGLEFLIYFQGNSAPDKSGLPSDRFSAERTGGSVSTLTIQRTQQEDSAVYLCASSLLGIEAFFGQGTRLTVV.